The rows below give T cell receptor beta chains drawn from one sample of a study of post-analysis software for immune sequencing data. TCRdb processed the PCR reads anew with MiXCR; each CDR3 protein has one entry. The sample includes approximately 460,000 distinct CDR3 sequences, less than 45% seen only once; the top ten take over 10%. Sequenced: blood. Every receptor here comes from a girl aged 5-17 years with multiple sclerosis. The CDR3 runs from the conserved cysteine through the conserved F or W. D genes are given only for firm matches. For some rows the clone size is stated as once, few or many, or as a class when expanded; others skip it.

V gene,clone size,D gene,J gene,CDR3 protein,CDR3 DNA
TRBV24-1,once,TRBD2,TRBJ2-1,CTTSEPGLAFYNEQFF,TGTACCACCAGTGAGCCGGGACTAGCGTTTTACAATGAGCAGTTCTTC
TRBV5-5,NA,NA,TRBJ2-3,CASSGDTSTDTQYF,TGTGCCAGCAGCGGGGACACTAGCACAGATACGCAGTATTTT
TRBV7-3,few,NA,TRBJ1-1,CASSRGRAGFTEAFF,TGTGCCAGCAGCCGCGGCAGGGCGGGCTTCACTGAAGCTTTCTTT
TRBV5-1,NA,NA,TRBJ2-1,CASSADSPSLQFF,TGCGCCAGCAGCGCCGACTCGCCCAGCTTACAGTTCTTC
TRBV18,NA,TRBD1,TRBJ1-1,CASSPRQGLTNTEAFF,TGTGCCAGCTCACCAAGACAGGGATTGACCAACACTGAAGCTTTCTTT
TRBV10-3,few,NA,TRBJ1-5,CAISAGREGQPQHF,TGTGCCATCAGTGCTGGCAGGGAAGGGCAGCCCCAGCATTTT
TRBV2,many,TRBD2,TRBJ2-4,CASSETTSAAKNIQYF,TGTGCCAGCAGTGAAACGACTAGCGCGGCCAAAAACATTCAGTACTTC
TRBV4-2,NA,TRBD2,TRBJ2-5,CASSFTSGPEINVQTQYF,TGTGCCAGCAGCTTTACTAGCGGACCCGAGATTAACGTACAGACCCAGTACTTC
TRBV7-9,NA,NA,TRBJ2-1,CASSLNGFYYNEQFF,TGTGCCAGCAGCTTAAACGGGTTCTACTACAATGAGCAGTTCTTC
TRBV6-1,NA,NA,TRBJ2-1,CASSPWEGTNLDNEQFF,TGTGCCAGCAGTCCCTGGGAAGGGACCAACCTCGACAATGAGCAGTTCTTC
TRBV28,NA,NA,TRBJ2-1,CASSLGRYEQFF,TGTGCCAGCAGTTTGGGACGGTATGAGCAGTTCTTC
TRBV7-7,NA,NA,TRBJ2-3,CASSPGRADTQYF,TGTGCTAGCAGTCCAGGGCGGGCAGATACGCAGTATTTT
TRBV12-3/TRBV12-4,NA,NA,TRBJ1-5,CASSLGGQYSNQPQHF,TGTGCCAGCAGTTTAGGGGGACAATATAGCAATCAGCCCCAGCATTTT
TRBV10-3,NA,NA,TRBJ2-3,CAIRDLASTDTQYF,TGTGCCATCAGGGATCTAGCGAGCACAGATACGCAGTATTTT
TRBV9,NA,NA,TRBJ2-3,CASNTGNTDTQYF,TGTGCCAGCAACACAGGGAATACAGATACGCAGTATTTT
TRBV20-1,once,TRBD2,TRBJ2-3,CSAREAGTSWGTQYF,TGCAGTGCTAGAGAAGCAGGGACTAGTTGGGGTACGCAGTATTTT
TRBV4-1,NA,TRBD1,TRBJ2-7,CASSQVGQDYEQYF,TGCGCCAGCAGCCAAGTGGGACAGGACTACGAGCAGTACTTC
TRBV5-1,NA,TRBD1,TRBJ2-1,CASSPRGISSYNEQFF,TGCGCCAGCAGCCCCAGGGGGATTAGCTCCTACAATGAGCAGTTCTTC
TRBV20-1,NA,NA,TRBJ1-2,CSARDLTRVMGYTF,TGCAGTGCTAGAGACCTTACCCGGGTTATGGGCTACACCTTC
TRBV4-1,few,NA,TRBJ1-1,CASSQDSSRVGTEAFF,TGCGCCAGCAGCCAAGATTCCAGCCGGGTGGGCACTGAAGCTTTCTTT
TRBV14,NA,TRBD1,TRBJ1-2,CASSPRQGDGYTF,TGTGCCAGCAGCCCCCGACAGGGCGATGGCTACACCTTC
TRBV7-6,NA,NA,TRBJ1-2,CASSPQLRQPNYGYTF,TGTGCCAGCAGCCCTCAATTGAGACAGCCTAACTATGGCTACACCTTC
TRBV12-3/TRBV12-4,NA,NA,TRBJ1-1,CASLVNTEAFF,TGTGCCAGCTTAGTGAACACTGAAGCTTTCTTT
TRBV20-1,few,TRBD1,TRBJ1-5,CSARDRGLSNQPQHF,TGCAGTGCTAGAGACAGGGGGTTAAGCAATCAGCCCCAGCATTTT
TRBV9,few,NA,TRBJ1-4,CASSVQSVNEKLFF,TGTGCCAGCAGCGTCCAGAGCGTTAATGAAAAACTGTTTTTT
TRBV20-1,NA,NA,TRBJ2-7,CSAQRPRSYEQYF,TGCAGTGCTCAGCGACCCCGCTCCTACGAGCAGTACTTC
TRBV4-3,few,TRBD2,TRBJ2-5,CASSQERGYQETQYF,TGCGCCAGCAGCCAAGAGCGGGGGTACCAAGAGACCCAGTACTTC
TRBV6-5,NA,NA,TRBJ1-6,CASSYSTPPKSSYNSPLHF,TGTGCCAGCAGTTACTCGACACCTCCCAAGAGCTCCTATAATTCACCCCTCCACTTT
TRBV6-1,NA,TRBD1,TRBJ2-5,CASRDRGSRETQYF,TGTGCCAGCCGGGACAGGGGATCGCGAGAGACCCAGTACTTC
TRBV7-9,NA,TRBD2,TRBJ2-1,CASSPSTSHNEQFF,TGTGCCAGCAGCCCTTCGACTAGCCACAATGAGCAGTTCTTC
TRBV11-1,NA,NA,TRBJ2-1,CASSLLGGRSNEQFF,TGTGCCAGCAGTTTATTGGGGGGGCGCTCTAATGAGCAGTTCTTC
TRBV20-1,NA,NA,TRBJ1-4,CSAREGGRPEGEKLFF,TGCAGTGCTAGGGAAGGAGGACGCCCAGAGGGCGAAAAACTGTTTTTT
TRBV7-3,NA,TRBD1,TRBJ1-2,CASSLAGDRSPIGYTF,TGTGCCAGCAGCTTGGCTGGGGACAGATCACCGATTGGCTACACCTTC
TRBV5-1,few,NA,TRBJ2-3,CASSKELAADTQYF,TGCGCCAGCAGCAAGGAACTAGCAGCAGATACGCAGTATTTT
TRBV29-1,NA,NA,TRBJ2-7,CSVEQDYEQYF,TGCAGCGTTGAGCAGGACTACGAGCAGTACTTC
TRBV4-1,NA,TRBD2,TRBJ2-1,CASSRVTAGGLEQFF,TGCGCCAGCAGCCGGGTGACGGCGGGAGGGCTTGAGCAGTTCTTC
TRBV29-1,many,NA,TRBJ2-1,CSVEAGGAASYNEQFF,TGCAGCGTTGAAGCCGGAGGAGCGGCCTCCTACAATGAGCAGTTCTTC
TRBV20-1,many,TRBD2,TRBJ2-5,CSASDPSGDQETQYF,TGCAGTGCTAGTGACCCTAGCGGAGACCAAGAGACCCAGTACTTC
TRBV28,few,NA,TRBJ2-7,CASSQGGRQQQYF,TGTGCCAGCAGTCAAGGGGGTCGTCAACAGCAGTACTTC
TRBV28,NA,TRBD2,TRBJ2-6,CASRLAGAFSSGANVLTF,TGTGCCAGCAGATTAGCGGGGGCCTTCTCCTCTGGGGCCAACGTCCTGACTTTC
TRBV7-3,NA,NA,TRBJ2-1,CASSLTGPMASEKFF,TGTGCCAGCAGCTTAACCGGCCCTATGGCTAGCGAGAAGTTCTTC
TRBV29-1,NA,TRBD1,TRBJ2-6,CSVESRGTVPGANVLTF,TGCAGCGTTGAATCCAGGGGGACGGTCCCTGGGGCCAACGTCCTGACTTTC
TRBV7-3,NA,TRBD2,TRBJ2-1,CASSFNPISGTSYNEQFF,TGTGCCAGCAGCTTCAACCCCATTAGCGGGACCTCCTACAATGAGCAGTTCTTC
TRBV7-3,many,NA,TRBJ2-5,CASSLKGSGETQYF,TGTGCCAGCAGCTTAAAGGGTTCAGGGGAGACCCAGTACTTC
TRBV24-1,NA,TRBD1,TRBJ2-7,CATSDGTGFHEQYF,TGTGCCACCAGTGATGGGACAGGGTTCCACGAGCAGTACTTC
TRBV4-1,few,TRBD2,TRBJ2-7,CASSQEQRGSYEQYF,TGCGCCAGCAGCCAAGAACAGCGGGGGTCCTACGAGCAGTACTTC
TRBV7-2,NA,NA,TRBJ2-7,CASSAGLSSYEQYF,TGTGCCAGCAGCGCGGGGCTGTCCTCCTACGAGCAGTACTTC
TRBV7-3,few,TRBD1,TRBJ2-3,CASSSRDRGNTDTQYF,TGTGCCAGCAGCTCAAGGGACAGGGGGAACACAGATACGCAGTATTTT
TRBV7-8,NA,TRBD1,TRBJ1-4,CASSSYRGGKLFF,TGTGCCAGCAGCTCTTACAGGGGAGGAAAACTGTTTTTT
TRBV28,NA,NA,TRBJ1-1,CASSPGLEDTEAFF,TGTGCCAGCAGTCCGGGACTGGAGGATACTGAAGCTTTCTTT
TRBV10-3,few,NA,TRBJ2-1,CAIRSGQGGDEQFF,TGTGCCATCAGGAGTGGACAGGGAGGGGATGAGCAGTTCTTC
TRBV27,NA,NA,TRBJ1-2,CASSRAGANYGYTF,TGTGCCAGCAGCCGGGCAGGGGCTAACTATGGCTACACCTTC
TRBV19,few,TRBD2,TRBJ2-1,CASKTSGSSYNEQFF,TGTGCCAGTAAGACTAGCGGGAGCTCCTACAATGAGCAGTTCTTC
TRBV4-1,NA,NA,TRBJ2-3,CASSQGGARGYTQYF,TGCGCCAGCAGCCAAGGGGGGGCTCGCGGCTATACGCAGTATTTT
TRBV6-6,NA,TRBD1,TRBJ1-6,CASGQDRDSPLHF,TGTGCCAGCGGCCAGGACAGGGATTCACCCCTCCACTTT
TRBV7-8,NA,TRBD2,TRBJ2-3,CASSLALSLFSGTTRDTQYF,TGTGCCAGCAGCTTAGCGCTCAGTCTCTTCTCGGGGACTACGCGTGATACGCAGTATTTT
TRBV6-6,NA,NA,TRBJ2-3,CASSYSSGSREDTQYF,TGTGCCAGCAGTTACTCGTCCGGGTCGAGGGAAGATACGCAGTATTTT